This TCR beta chain was recorded in a study of regulatory T cells in long-lasting Graves disease. On the study more broadly: By definition, persistent Graves' disease involved antithyroid drugs for over 5 years alongside positive TSH receptor antibodies.

Time point specified: persistent/refractory GD, antithyroid drugs over 5 years with positive TRAb. From RNA extracted from PBMCs, the TCR library was made. Nine-milliliter peripheral blood samples went into EDTA tubes. HTBI primers from iRepertoire and Arm-PCR of CDR3 regions yielded the TCR beta libraries. Authors' data handling: Throughout the samples, researchers identified 62 TRBV and around 15 TRBJ segments. Each CDR3 protein gets one entry after TCRdb re-called the multiplex PCR reads with MiXCR. The V and J calls, along with clone size, are taken from TCRdb and not from the paper's own processing. Of around 460,000 distinct CDR3 sequences in the sample, roughly 22% were seen once. At least ten counts were recorded for this clonotype. Germline V CDR1 and CDR2: MDHEN, SYDVKM. This CDR3 is 13 amino acids long. V lost 7 bases, J lost 2 bases, and 12 bases lay in between.

The source material was peripheral blood mononuclear cells (PBMCs), sampled when the disease was refractory, from a patient treated with antithyroid drugs. This chain connects TRBV28 to TRBJ2-7; possibly TRBD1 for D (6 bases). The sequence was obtained from a female donor with Graves disease. CDR3 coding DNA: TGTGCCAGCACCAGACGGGACACCTACGAGCAGTACTTC. Translated: CASTRRDTYEQYF.